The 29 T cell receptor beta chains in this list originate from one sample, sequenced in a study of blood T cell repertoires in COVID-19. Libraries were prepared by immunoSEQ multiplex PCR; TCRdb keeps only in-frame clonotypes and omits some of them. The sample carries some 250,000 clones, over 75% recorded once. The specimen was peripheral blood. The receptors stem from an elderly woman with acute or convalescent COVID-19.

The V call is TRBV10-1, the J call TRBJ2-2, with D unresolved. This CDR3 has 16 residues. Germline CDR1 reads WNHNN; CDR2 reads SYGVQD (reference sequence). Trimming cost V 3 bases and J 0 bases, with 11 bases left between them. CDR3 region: CASSDQKTSNTGELFF. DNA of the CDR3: TGCGCCAGCAGTGACCAGAAAACATCGAACACCGGGGAGCTGTTTTTT.

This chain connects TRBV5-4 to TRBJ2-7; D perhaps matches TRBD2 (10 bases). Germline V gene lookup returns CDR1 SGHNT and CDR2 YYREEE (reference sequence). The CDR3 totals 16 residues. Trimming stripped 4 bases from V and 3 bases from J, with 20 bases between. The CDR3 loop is CASSSGGGQGLYEQYF. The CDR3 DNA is TGTGCCAGCAGCAGCGGGGGGGGACAGGGACTCTACGAGCAGTACTTC.

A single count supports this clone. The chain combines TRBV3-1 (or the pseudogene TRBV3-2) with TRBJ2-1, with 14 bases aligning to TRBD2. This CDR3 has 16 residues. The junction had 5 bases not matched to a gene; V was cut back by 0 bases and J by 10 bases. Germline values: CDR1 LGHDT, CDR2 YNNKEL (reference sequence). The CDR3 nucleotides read TGTGCCAGCAGCCAAGATCTGAGACTAGCGGGAGGGGAGCAGTTCTTC. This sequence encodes CASSQDLRLAGGEQFF.

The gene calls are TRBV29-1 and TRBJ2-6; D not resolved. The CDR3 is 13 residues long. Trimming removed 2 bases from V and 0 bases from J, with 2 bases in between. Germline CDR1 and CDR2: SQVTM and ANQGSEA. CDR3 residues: CSVELSGANVLTF. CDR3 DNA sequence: TGCAGCGTTGAACTCTCTGGGGCCAACGTCCTGACTTTC. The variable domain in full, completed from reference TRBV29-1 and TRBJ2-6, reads SAVISQKPSRDICQRGTSLTIQCQVDSQVTMMFWYRQQPGQSLTLIATANQGSEATYESGFVIDKFPISRPNLTFSTLTVSNMSPEDSSIYLCSVELSGANVLTFGAGSRLTVL.

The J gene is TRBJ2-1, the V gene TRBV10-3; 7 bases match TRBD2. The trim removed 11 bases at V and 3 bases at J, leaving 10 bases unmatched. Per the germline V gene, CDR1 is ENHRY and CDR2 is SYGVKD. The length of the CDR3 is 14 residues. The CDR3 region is CASRGREDYNEQFF. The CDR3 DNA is TGTGCCTCTCGGGGTCGGGAGGACTACAATGAGCAGTTCTTC.

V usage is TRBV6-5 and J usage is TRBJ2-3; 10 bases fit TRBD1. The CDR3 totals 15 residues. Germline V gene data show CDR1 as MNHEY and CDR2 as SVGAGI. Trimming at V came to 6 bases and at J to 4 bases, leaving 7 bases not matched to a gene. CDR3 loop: CASRNGQGGPDTQYF. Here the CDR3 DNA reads TGTGCCAGCAGGAACGGACAGGGGGGCCCAGATACGCAGTATTTT.

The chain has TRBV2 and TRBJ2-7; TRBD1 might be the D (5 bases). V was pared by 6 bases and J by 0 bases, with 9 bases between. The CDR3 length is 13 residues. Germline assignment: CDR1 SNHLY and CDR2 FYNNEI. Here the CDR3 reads CASRVGDSYEQYF. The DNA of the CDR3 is TGTGCCAGCAGAGTAGGGGACTCCTACGAGCAGTACTTC. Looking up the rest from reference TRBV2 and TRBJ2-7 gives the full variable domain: EPEVTQTPSHQVTQMGQEVILRCVPISNHLYFYWYRQILGQKVEFLVSFYNNEISEKSEIFDDQFSVERPDGSNFTLKIRSTKLEDSAMYFCASRVGDSYEQYFGPGTRLTVT.

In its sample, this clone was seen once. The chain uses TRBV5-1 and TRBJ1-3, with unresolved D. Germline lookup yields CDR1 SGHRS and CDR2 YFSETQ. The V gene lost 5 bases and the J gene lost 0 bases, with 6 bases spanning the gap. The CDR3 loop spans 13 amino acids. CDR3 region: CASRTGSGNTIYF. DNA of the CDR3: TGCGCCAGCAGGACGGGCTCTGGAAACACCATATATTTT.

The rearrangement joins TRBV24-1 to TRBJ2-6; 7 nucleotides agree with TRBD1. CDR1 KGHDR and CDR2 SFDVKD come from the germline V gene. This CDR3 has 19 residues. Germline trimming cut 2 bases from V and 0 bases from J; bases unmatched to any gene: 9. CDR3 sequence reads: CATSDSPRDSSSGANVLTF. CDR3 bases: TGTGCCACCAGTGATTCACCCCGGGACAGTAGCTCTGGGGCCAACGTCCTGACTTTC.

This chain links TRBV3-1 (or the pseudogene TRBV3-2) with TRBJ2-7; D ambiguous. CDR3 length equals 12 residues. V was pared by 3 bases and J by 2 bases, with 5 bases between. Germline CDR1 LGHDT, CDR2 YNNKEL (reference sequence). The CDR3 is CASSQLAYEQYF. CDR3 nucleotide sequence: TGTGCCAGCAGCCAGCTAGCCTACGAGCAGTACTTC.

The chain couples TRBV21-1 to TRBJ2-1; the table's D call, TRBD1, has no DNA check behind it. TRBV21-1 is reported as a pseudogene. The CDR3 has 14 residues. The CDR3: CASSPKGRVHEQFF. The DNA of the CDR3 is TGTGCCAGCAGCCCTAAGGGCAGGGTCCATGAGCAGTTCTTC.

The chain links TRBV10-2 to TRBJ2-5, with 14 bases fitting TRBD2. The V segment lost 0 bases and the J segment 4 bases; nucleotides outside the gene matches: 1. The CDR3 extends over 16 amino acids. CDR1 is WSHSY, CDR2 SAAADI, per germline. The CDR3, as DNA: TGCGCCAGCAGTGAGTCGGGACTAGCGGGAGTAGAGACCCAGTACTTC. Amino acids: CASSESGLAGVETQYF.

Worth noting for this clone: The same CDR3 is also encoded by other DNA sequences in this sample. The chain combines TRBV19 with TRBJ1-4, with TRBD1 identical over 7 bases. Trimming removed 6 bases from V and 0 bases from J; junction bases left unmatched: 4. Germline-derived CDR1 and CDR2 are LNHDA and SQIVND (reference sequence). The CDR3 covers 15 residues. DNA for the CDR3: TGTGCCAGTAGGCGGACAGGCGCAACTAATGAAAAACTGTTTTTT. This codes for CASRRTGATNEKLFF.

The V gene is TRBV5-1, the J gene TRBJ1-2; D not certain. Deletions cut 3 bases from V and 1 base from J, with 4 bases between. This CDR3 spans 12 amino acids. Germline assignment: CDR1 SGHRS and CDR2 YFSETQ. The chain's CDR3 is CASSSVNYGYTF. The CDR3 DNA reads TGCGCCAGCAGCTCCGTTAACTATGGCTACACCTTC.

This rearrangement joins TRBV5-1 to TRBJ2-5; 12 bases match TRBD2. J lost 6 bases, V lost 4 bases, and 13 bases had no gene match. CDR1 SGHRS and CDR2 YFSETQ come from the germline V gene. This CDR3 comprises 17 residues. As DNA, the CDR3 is TGCGCCAGCAGCGCCCGTCTAGCGGGAGGGTCTTTTAAGACCCAGTACTTC. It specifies CASSARLAGGSFKTQYF.

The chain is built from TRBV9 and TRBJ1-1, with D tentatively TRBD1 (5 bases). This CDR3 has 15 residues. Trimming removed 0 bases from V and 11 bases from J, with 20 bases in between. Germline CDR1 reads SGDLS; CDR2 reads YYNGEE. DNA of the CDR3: TGTGCCAGCAGCGTAGATCTAGGGATGCGGGGCTACGCTTTCTTT. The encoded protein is CASSVDLGMRGYAFF. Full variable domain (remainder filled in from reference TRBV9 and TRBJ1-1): DSGVTQTPKHLITATGQRVTLRCSPRSGDLSVYWYQQSLDQGLQFLIQYYNGEERAKGNILERFSAQQFPDLHSELNLSSLELGDSALYFCASSVDLGMRGYAFFGQGTRLTVV.

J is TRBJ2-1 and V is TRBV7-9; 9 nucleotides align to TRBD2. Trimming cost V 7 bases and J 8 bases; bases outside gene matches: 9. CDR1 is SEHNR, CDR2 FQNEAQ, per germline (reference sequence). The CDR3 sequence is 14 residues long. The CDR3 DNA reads TGTGCCAGCATAGAGCGGGGGGCCGGCGATGAGCAGTTCTTC. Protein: CASIERGAGDEQFF.

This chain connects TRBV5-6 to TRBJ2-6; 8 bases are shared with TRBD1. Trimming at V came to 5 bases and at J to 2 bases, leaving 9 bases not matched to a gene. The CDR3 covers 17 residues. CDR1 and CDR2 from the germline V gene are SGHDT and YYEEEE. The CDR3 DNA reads TGTGCCAGCAGGAAGGACAGGGAATGGACTGGGGCCAACGTCCTGACTTTC. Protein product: CASRKDREWTGANVLTF. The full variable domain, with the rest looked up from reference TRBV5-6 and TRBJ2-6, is DAGVTQSPTHLIKTRGQQVTLRCSPKSGHDTVSWYQQALGQGPQFIFQYYEEEERQRGNFPDRFSGHQFPNYSSELNVNALLLGDSALYLCASRKDREWTGANVLTFGAGSRLTVL.

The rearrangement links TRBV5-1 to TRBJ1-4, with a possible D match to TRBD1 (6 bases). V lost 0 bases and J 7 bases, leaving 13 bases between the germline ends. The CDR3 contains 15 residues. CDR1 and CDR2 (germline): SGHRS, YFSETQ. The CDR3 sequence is CASSLEGDSREKLFF. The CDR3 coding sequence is TGCGCCAGCAGCTTGGAGGGGGATTCCCGTGAAAAACTGTTTTTT.

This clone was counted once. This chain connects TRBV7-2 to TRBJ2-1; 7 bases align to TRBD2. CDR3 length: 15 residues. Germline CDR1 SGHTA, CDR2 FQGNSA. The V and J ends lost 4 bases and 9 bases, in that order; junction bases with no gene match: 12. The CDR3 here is CASSWQVQRGTEQFF. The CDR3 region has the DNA TGTGCCAGCAGCTGGCAGGTACAGCGGGGAACTGAGCAGTTCTTC.

In nucleotides, the CDR3 is TGTGCCAGCACCCAAAGGCCAGGGAACACTGAAGCTTTCTTT. Its protein is CASTQRPGNTEAFF. The chain recombines TRBV6-5 with TRBJ1-1; D is unclear. Germline V gives CDR1 MNHEY, CDR2 SVGAGI. This CDR3 comprises 14 residues. V was trimmed by 7 bases and J by 1 base, leaving 13 bases between them.

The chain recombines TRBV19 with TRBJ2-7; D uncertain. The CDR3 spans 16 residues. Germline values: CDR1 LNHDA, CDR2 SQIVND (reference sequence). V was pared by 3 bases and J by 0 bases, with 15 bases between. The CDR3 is CASSMVGSQSSYEQYF. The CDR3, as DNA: TGTGCCAGTAGTATGGTGGGCAGCCAGAGCTCCTACGAGCAGTACTTC. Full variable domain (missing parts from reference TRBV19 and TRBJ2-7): DGGITQSPKYLFRKEGQNVTLSCEQNLNHDAMYWYRQDPGQGLRLIYYSQIVNDFQKGDIAEGYSVSREKKESFPLTVTSAQKNPTAFYLCASSMVGSQSSYEQYFGPGTRLTVT.

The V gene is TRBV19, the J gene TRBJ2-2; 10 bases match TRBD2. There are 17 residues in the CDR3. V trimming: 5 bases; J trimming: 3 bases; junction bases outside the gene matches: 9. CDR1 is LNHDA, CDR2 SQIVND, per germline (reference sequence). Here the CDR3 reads CASSVSSGSLDTGELFF. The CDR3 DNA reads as TGTGCCAGTAGTGTCTCTAGCGGGAGTTTAGACACCGGGGAGCTGTTTTTT.

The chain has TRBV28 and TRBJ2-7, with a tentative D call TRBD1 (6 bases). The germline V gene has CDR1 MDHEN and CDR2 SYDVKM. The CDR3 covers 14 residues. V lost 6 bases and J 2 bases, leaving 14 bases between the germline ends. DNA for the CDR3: TGTGCCAGCAGGCCTACAGGGCTTGCCTACGAGCAGTACTTC. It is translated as CASRPTGLAYEQYF.

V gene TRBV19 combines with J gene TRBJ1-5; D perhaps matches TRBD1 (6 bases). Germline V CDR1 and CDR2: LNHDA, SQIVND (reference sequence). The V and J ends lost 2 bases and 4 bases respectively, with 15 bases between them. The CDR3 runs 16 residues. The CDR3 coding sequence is TGTGCCAGTAGTATAAATAGGGTAGGGGGTAATCAGCCCCAGCATTTT. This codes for CASSINRVGGNQPQHF.

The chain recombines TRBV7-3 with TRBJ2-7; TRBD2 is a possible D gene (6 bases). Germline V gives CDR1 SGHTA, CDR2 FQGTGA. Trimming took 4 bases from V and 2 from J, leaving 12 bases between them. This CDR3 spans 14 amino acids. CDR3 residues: CASSSSSDPYEQYF. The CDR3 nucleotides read TGTGCCAGCAGCTCCTCTAGCGACCCCTACGAGCAGTACTTC.

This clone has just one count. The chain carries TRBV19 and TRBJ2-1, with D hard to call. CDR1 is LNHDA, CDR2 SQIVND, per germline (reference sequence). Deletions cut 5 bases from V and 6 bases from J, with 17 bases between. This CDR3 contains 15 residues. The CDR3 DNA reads TGTGCCAGTAGTGCCCGACTGGCCCTAACCAATGAGCAGTTCTTC. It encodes CASSARLALTNEQFF.

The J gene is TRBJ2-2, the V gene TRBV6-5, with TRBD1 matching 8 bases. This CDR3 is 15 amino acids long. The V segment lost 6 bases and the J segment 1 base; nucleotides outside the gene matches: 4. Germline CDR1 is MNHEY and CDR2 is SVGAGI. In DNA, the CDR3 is TGTGCCAGCAGAGACGGGACAGGGAACACCGGGGAGCTGTTTTTT. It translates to CASRDGTGNTGELFF.

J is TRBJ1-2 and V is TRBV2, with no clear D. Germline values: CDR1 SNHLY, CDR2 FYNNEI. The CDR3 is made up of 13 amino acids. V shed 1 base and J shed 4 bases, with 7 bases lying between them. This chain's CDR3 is CASSEDSIYGYTF. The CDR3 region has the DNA TGTGCCAGCAGTGAAGACAGCATCTATGGCTACACCTTC.